What follows is one TCR beta chain and its context. Its antigen remains unidentified. The sample belongs to a study of shared clonotypes between healthy human individuals. General study findings and limits: The study found lower generation probabilities in non-shared clonotypes than in those shared by all four donors.

The germline V gene encodes CDR1 SEHNR and CDR2 FQNEAQ (reference sequence). Trimming pared 1 base from V and 2 bases from J, leaving 11 bases between. CDR3 length equals 15 residues. Across several immunoSEQ plates, the genomic DNA of each subset was split evenly. The table came from immunoSEQ multiplex PCR; TCRdb's copy has only in-frame clones and leaves some out. The sample has some 1.5 million clones; 95% to 99% are singletons. The chain uses TRBV7-9 and TRBJ2-5; D is unresolved. The receptor comes from a man younger than 40 in good health. Sequenced: naive CD4+ T cells sorted from blood. The sample's subset: CD45RA+ positively selected. CDR3 region: CASSLVGPLQETQYF. Written as DNA, the CDR3 is TGTGCCAGCAGCTTAGTGGGTCCTTTACAAGAGACCCAGTACTTC.